These 5 T cell receptor beta chains came from one sample sequenced in a study of T-cell reconstitution after alpha-beta-depleted transplantation in children. The TCRbeta library was prepared with unique molecular identifiers. TCRdb re-derived calls from the PCR reads in MiXCR, one entry per CDR3 protein. The sample shows about 98,000 distinct CDR3 sequences, more than 20% of them seen only once. The sequences come from PBMCs, collected before TCRalphabeta/CD19-depleted stem cell transplant. These receptors all stem from a boy aged 2 to 10 with acute lymphoblastic leukemia, due to receive a stem cell transplant.

This clonotype was detected a few times. This rearrangement joins TRBV4-1 to TRBJ2-7; no firm D call. The CDR3 has 15 amino acids. Germline V CDR1 and CDR2: MGHRA, YSYEKL. V was trimmed by 0 bases and J by 2 bases, leaving 11 bases between them. CDR3 nucleotides: TGCGCCAGCAGCCAAGATCTTGACGTAGCCTACGAGCAGTACTTC. Translated, it gives CASSQDLDVAYEQYF.

The chain links TRBV5-1 to TRBJ2-2; D is possibly TRBD1 or TRBD2 (5 bases each). Germline CDR1 and CDR2: SGHRS and YFSETQ. This CDR3 comprises 14 residues. V was cut by 4 bases and J by 6 bases, with 13 bases left in between. CDR3 coding DNA: TGCGCCAGCAGCCGGGACCTTGTATCCGGGGAGCTGTTTTTT. Translating it yields CASSRDLVSGELFF.

At least ten counts were recorded for this clonotype. This rearrangement joins TRBV20-1 to TRBJ2-5, with TRBD2 identical over 7 bases. This CDR3 contains 14 residues. Unmatched junction bases numbered 8, after V lost 3 bases and J lost 4 bases. Germline V CDR1 and CDR2: DFQATT, SNEGSKA (reference sequence). Here the CDR3 DNA reads TGCAGTGCTAGGCCCCTAGCGGAGCTAGAGACCCAGTACTTC. It translates to CSARPLAELETQYF.

This chain links TRBV7-2 with TRBJ2-1, with 9 bases fitting TRBD2. Trimming at V came to 0 bases and at J to 8 bases, leaving 8 bases not matched to a gene. This CDR3 has 16 amino acids. Germline V gene sequence: CDR1 SGHTA, CDR2 FQGNSA. CDR3 nucleotide sequence: TGTGCCAGCAGCTTAGCGCTAGTAGCGGGAGACTATGAGCAGTTCTTC. Translation: CASSLALVAGDYEQFF.

There are a few counts of this clonotype. The rearrangement links TRBV5-4 to TRBJ2-7, with a weak D call TRBD2 (6 bases). The CDR3 is 14 amino acids. Trimming left V 0 bases short and J 6 bases short, with 13 bases between. Germline loops: CDR1 SGHNT, CDR2 YYREEE (reference sequence). CDR3: CASSLGSSGREQYF. Written as DNA, the CDR3 is TGTGCCAGCAGCTTGGGGAGTAGCGGACGCGAGCAGTACTTC.